What follows is one T cell receptor beta chain and its context. Per the authors' pipeline: Cell counts per sample came from amplifying reference gene primers. Profiling relied on immunoSEQ multiplex PCR, and the TCRdb table lists in-frame clones only, not all of them. The D gene and trimming were derived from the DNA, and the V and J assignments and clone size from that table. The top ten hold 3% of the sample, which has some 150,000 clones, around four fifths seen once. This sample is drawn from a study of blood T cell repertoires in COVID-19. Study background: Samples taken during acute and convalescent COVID-19 were collected in the United States, Italy and Spain. The cDNA or gDNA used as material had been derived from T cells, B-cell-depleted T cells, or PBMCs.

V was clipped by 2 bases and J by 7 bases, with 12 bases between them. This CDR3 has 14 residues. In germline, CDR1 is MNHEY, CDR2 SVGAGI. Sequencing input: peripheral blood. The chain has TRBV6-5 and TRBJ1-5; D is unresolved. The clonotype was recovered from a woman aged 40 to 50 with active or convalescent COVID-19. The CDR3 nucleotides are TGTGCCAGCAGTTACGGGCAGACCCGCCAGCCCCAGCATTTT. It is translated as CASSYGQTRQPQHF.